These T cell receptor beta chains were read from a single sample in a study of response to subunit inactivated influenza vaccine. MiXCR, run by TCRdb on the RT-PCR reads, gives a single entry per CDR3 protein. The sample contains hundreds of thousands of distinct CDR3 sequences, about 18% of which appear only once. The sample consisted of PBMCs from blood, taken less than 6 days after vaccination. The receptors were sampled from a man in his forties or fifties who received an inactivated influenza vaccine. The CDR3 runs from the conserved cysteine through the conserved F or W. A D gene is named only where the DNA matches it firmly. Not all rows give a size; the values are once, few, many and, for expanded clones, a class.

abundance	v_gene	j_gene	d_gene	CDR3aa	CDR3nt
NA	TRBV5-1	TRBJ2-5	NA	CASSFQSGQETQYF	TGCGCCAGCAGCTTTCAGTCTGGTCAAGAGACCCAGTACTTC
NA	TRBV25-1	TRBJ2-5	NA	CASSGGVRGFGETQYF	TGTGCCAGCAGCGGAGGGGTCAGGGGCTTCGGGGAGACCCAGTACTTC
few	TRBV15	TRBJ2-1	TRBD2	CATSRDLSSGRARGNEQFF	TGTGCCACCAGCAGAGATCTCTCTAGCGGGAGGGCCAGAGGGAATGAGCAGTTCTTC
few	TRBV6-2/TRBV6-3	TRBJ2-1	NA	CASTWGRHNEQFF	TGTGCCAGCACCTGGGGCAGACACAATGAGCAGTTCTTC
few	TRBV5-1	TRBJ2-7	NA	CASSTRGQGMTYEQYF	TGCGCCAGCAGCACTCGGGGTCAGGGCATGACCTACGAGCAGTACTTC
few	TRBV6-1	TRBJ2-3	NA	CASSTTGLVDTQYF	TGTGCCAGCAGTACGACTGGATTAGTTGATACGCAGTATTTT
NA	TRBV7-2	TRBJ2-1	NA	CASSSDPGSYNEQFF	TGTGCCAGCAGCTCGGACCCTGGCTCCTACAATGAGCAGTTCTTC
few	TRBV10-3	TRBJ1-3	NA	CAISDPGGGNTIYF	TGTGCCATCAGCGATCCGGGAGGTGGAAACACCATATATTTT
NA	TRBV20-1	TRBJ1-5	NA	CSAITGISVNQPQHF	TGCAGTGCGATTACAGGGATTAGCGTCAATCAGCCCCAGCATTTT
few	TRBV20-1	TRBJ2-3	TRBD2	CSASGGRMVDTQYF	TGCAGTGCTAGTGGCGGGAGGATGGTAGATACGCAGTATTTT
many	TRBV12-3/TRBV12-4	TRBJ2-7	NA	CASSFASYEQYF	TGTGCCAGCAGTTTCGCATCCTACGAGCAGTACTTC
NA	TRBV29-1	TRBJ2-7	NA	CSVETGFTEQYF	TGCAGCGTTGAAACAGGGTTTACCGAGCAGTACTTC
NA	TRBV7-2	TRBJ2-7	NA	CASSLIAEETYEQYF	TGTGCCAGCAGCTTAATAGCGGAGGAAACCTACGAGCAGTACTTC
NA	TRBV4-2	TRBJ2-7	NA	CASSQGGLRSSYEQYF	TGTGCCAGCAGCCAAGGAGGTCTGAGGAGCTCCTACGAGCAGTACTTC
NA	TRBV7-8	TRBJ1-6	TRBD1	CASREGQGISPLHF	TGTGCCAGCAGGGAGGGACAGGGAATTTCACCCCTCCACTTT
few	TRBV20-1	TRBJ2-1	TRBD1	CSARVGQINEQFF	TGCAGTGCTAGAGTGGGACAGATCAATGAGCAGTTCTTC
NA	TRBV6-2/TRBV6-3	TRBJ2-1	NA	CASMTRENNYNEQFF	TGTGCCAGCATGACGAGGGAGAATAACTACAATGAGCAGTTCTTC
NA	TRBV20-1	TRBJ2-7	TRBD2	CSARALVGGGAGFYEQYF	TGCAGTGCTAGGGCTTTAGTTGGCGGGGGGGCCGGTTTTTACGAGCAGTACTTC
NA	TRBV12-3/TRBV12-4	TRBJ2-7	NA	CASSPDTSSPF	TGTGCCAGCAGCCCGGACACCTCATCCCCCTTC
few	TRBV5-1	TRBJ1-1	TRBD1	CASSLREQTGAAEAFF	TGCGCCAGCAGCTTGAGGGAACAGACAGGGGCGGCTGAAGCTTTCTTT
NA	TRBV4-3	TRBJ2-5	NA	CASSQDRGTGETQYF	TGCGCCAGCAGCCAAGATAGGGGGACCGGCGAGACCCAGTACTTC
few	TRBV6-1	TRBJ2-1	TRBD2	CASNPGRDSYNEQFF	TGTGCCAGCAACCCCGGGAGGGACTCCTACAATGAGCAGTTCTTC
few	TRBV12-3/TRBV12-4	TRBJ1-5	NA	CASSSVGFSGQPQHF	TGTGCCAGCAGTTCGGTTGGATTCTCGGGGCAGCCCCAGCATTTT
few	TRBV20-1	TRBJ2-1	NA	CSARGGTRNEQFF	TGCAGTGCTAGAGGCGGGACGCGAAATGAGCAGTTCTTC
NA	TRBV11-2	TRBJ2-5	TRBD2	CASSLVLSSGLETQYF	TGTGCCAGCAGCTTAGTCTTATCTAGCGGTTTGGAGACCCAGTACTTC
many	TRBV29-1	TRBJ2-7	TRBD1	CSADAGTAYEQYF	TGCAGCGCTGACGCCGGGACAGCCTACGAGCAGTACTTC
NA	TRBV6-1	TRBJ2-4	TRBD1	CASSPGTGFNIQYF	TGTGCCAGCAGTCCTGGGACAGGGTTCAACATTCAGTACTTC
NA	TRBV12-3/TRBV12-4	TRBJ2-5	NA	CASSLRPFGETQYF	TGTGCCAGCAGTTTAAGACCGTTCGGGGAGACCCAGTACTTC
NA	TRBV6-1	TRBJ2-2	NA	CASTFSWDETQSGYYTGELFF	TGTGCCAGCACCTTTTCCTGGGACGAAACGCAATCCGGCTATTACACCGGGGAGCTGTTTTTT
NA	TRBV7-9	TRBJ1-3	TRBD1	CASSPRTGGNTIYF	TGTGCCAGCAGCCCCCGGACAGGGGGGAACACCATATATTTT
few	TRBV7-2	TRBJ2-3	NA	CASSLGAGIADTQYF	TGTGCCAGCAGCTTAGGGGCAGGGATAGCAGATACGCAGTATTTT
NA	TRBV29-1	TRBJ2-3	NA	CSVESGHLTDTQYF	TGCAGCGTTGAATCCGGGCACCTCACAGATACGCAGTATTTT
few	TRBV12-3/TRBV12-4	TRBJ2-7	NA	CASSSYRAPGEQYF	TGTGCCAGCAGTTCCTACAGGGCCCCTGGCGAGCAGTACTTC
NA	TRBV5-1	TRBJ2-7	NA	CASSLASGLGAYEQYF	TGCGCCAGCAGCTTGGCCAGCGGGTTGGGGGCCTACGAGCAGTACTTC